This T cell receptor (beta chain) was identified during a study of blood T cells in healthy people across ages. Study observations and caveats: Roughly linear declines in TCR beta diversity per million T cells occurred with age.

The authors ran a second PCR of 7 to 11 cycles using a sample-barcoded 5' primer and a J-beta primer mix. Via MiXCR, TCRdb re-called the 5' RACE reads, giving one row per CDR3 protein. The sample lists some 1.4 million distinct CDR3 sequences; approximately 42% were seen once. This clonotype was seen a handful of times. Its antigen is currently unknown. Trimming took off 4 bases at V and 10 bases at J, with 19 bases between the two ends. The CDR3 sequence is 15 residues long. The germline V gene has CDR1 KGHDR and CDR2 SFDVKD. The chain employs TRBV24-1 and TRBJ2-1, with D tentatively TRBD2 (6 bases). Specimen: blood. The origin of this receptor is a woman younger than 35 in good health. CDR3 sequence: CATSDLDRPRGEQFF. Written as DNA, the CDR3 is TGTGCCACCAGTGACCTCGATAGGCCCCGGGGGGAGCAGTTCTTC.